Listed below are T cell receptor beta chains from one sample, sequenced in a study of cytomegalovirus exposure and HLA in healthy donors. Here immunoSEQ multiplex PCR was the method, and the copy in TCRdb shows in-frame clones only, minus some. The sample carries more than 100,000 clones, roughly 79% recorded once. Material for sequencing was PBMCs. The receptor source for this set is a woman aged 40 to 49 in good health and CMV-seronegative. Both conserved end residues are part of each CDR3. A D gene is named only where the DNA matches it firmly. Rows may omit the clone size; those that give it use once, few, many or a size class.

>NA|TRBV7-2|17|TRBJ2-2|TRBD2
CASSFTSGAIGTGELFF
TGTGCCAGCAGCTTCACTAGCGGGGCGATTGGGACCGGGGAGCTGTTTTTT
>NA|TRBV6-1|15|TRBJ2-7|NA
CASILVQGASYEQYF
NA
>NA|TRBV28|13|TRBJ1-2|NA
CASSPQGIYGYTF
TGTGCCAGCAGTCCCCAGGGGATCTATGGCTACACCTTC
>few|TRBV28|15|TRBJ1-1|TRBD1
CASSSLQGHSTEAFF
TGTGCCAGCAGTTCTTTACAGGGGCACTCCACTGAAGCTTTCTTT
>NA|TRBV19|13|TRBJ2-3|NA
CASSIGGPDTQYF
TGTGCCAGTAGTATTGGCGGTCCAGATACGCAGTATTTT
>NA|TRBV5-1|11|TRBJ2-3|NA
CASREGDTQYF
TGCGCCAGCAGGGAGGGGGATACGCAGTATTTT
>NA|TRBV7-9|18|TRBJ2-7|TRBD2
CASSSKRLAGDLSYEQYF
TGTGCCAGCAGCTCAAAGAGACTAGCGGGGGACCTCTCCTACGAGCAGTACTTC
>NA|TRBV30|15|TRBJ1-4|TRBD1
CAWSAKQGLWEKLFF
TGTGCCTGGAGCGCTAAACAGGGGCTTTGGGAAAAACTGTTTTTT
>NA|TRBV28|14|TRBJ1-1|TRBD1
CASSGTGGSCQAFF
TGTGCCAGCAGTGGGACAGGGGGCTCTTGTCAGGCTTTCTTT
>once|TRBV6-5|14|TRBJ2-5|TRBD2
CASNRGGNQETQYF
TGTGCCAGTAACCGCGGGGGGAATCAAGAGACCCAGTACTTC
>NA|TRBV5-1|13|TRBJ1-1|NA
CASKTLSATEAFF
TGCGCCAGCAAGACTCTATCAGCCACTGAAGCTTTCTTT